This entry concerns a single TCR beta chain. Its specificity is not known. The time point: baseline, week 1 (first vaccination visit). Treatment here: pre-vaccination baseline after standard-of-care therapy. The study enrolled donors with new WHO grade 3 or 4 IDH1-mutant, ATRX-lost astrocytomas. The ends were cut back, 4 bases at V and 4 bases at J, with 13 bases in the middle. In germline, CDR1 is SNHLY, CDR2 FYNNEI. CDR3 size: 14 residues. These data come from a study of a mutant IDH1 vaccine in newly diagnosed glioma. Study as a whole: Earlier therapy was either radiotherapy, temozolomide, or both, and most got both. Study-wide points: It was just under 95% of patients that developed vaccine-induced immune responses. Changes to the top peripheral T cell clonotypes appeared unrelated to pseudoprogression.

Clones were sequenced by immunoSEQ multiplex PCR, and TCRdb holds only the in-frame ones, with some missing. The sample has 70,000 to 100,000 clones, around 79% seen once. The sequence was collected from a man in his forties with glioma. Some clones in this sample may be carry-over from other donors' samples. The genes are TRBV2 and TRBJ1-2; D is perhaps TRBD1 (6 bases). The source material was PBMCs, sampled from a glioma patient treated with radiotherapy, temozolomide or both. The CDR3 loop reads CASSGFGQSYGYTF. In nucleotides, the CDR3 is TGTGCCAGCAGTGGGTTCGGACAGAGCTATGGCTACACCTTC.